Below, 20 T cell receptor beta chains from the same sample are listed, as sequenced in a study of T-cell reconstitution after alpha-beta-depleted transplantation in children. The library targeted TCRbeta and was prepared with unique molecular identifiers. Each CDR3 protein gets one entry after TCRdb re-called the PCR reads with MiXCR. The sample has 230,000 or so distinct CDR3 sequences; 9% to 10% are singletons. This specimen consisted of PBMCs from the stem cell graft donor, obtained from the stem cell graft. Every receptor here comes from a human donor who donated a stem cell graft to a child with SCID.

Ten or more counts support this clonotype. The V call is TRBV10-3, the J call TRBJ2-3; TRBD2 agrees at 9 bases. V lost 4 bases and J lost 4; bases outside the gene matches: 15. There are 18 residues in the CDR3. Per germline, CDR1 ENHRY and CDR2 SYGVKD. The CDR3 nucleotides read TGTGCCATCAGTGGCCCCCCAGGTAGCGGGGGACGCCCAGATACGCAGTATTTT. This gives the protein CAISGPPGSGGRPDTQYF.

This clonotype appeared many times. The V call is TRBV30, the J call TRBJ1-6; tentative D call: TRBD1 (5 bases). The CDR3 length is 15 residues. The germline gives CDR1 GTSNPN, CDR2 SVGIG (reference sequence). V lost 5 bases and J 0 bases, leaving 11 bases between the germline ends. The CDR3 reads CAWGEGSSYNSPLHF. In DNA, the CDR3 is TGTGCCTGGGGCGAGGGGAGCTCCTATAATTCACCCCTCCACTTT.

This clonotype was seen ten or more times. V usage is TRBV9 and J usage is TRBJ1-1, with unresolved D. The V end lost 0 bases, the J end lost 0 bases, and 9 bases lay between the germline ends. Looked up from germline, CDR1 is SGDLS and CDR2 is YYNGEE. The CDR3 spans 15 residues. CDR3: CASSVEGHMNTEAFF. The CDR3, as DNA: TGTGCCAGCAGCGTAGAGGGCCACATGAACACTGAAGCTTTCTTT.

This chain uses TRBV28 with TRBJ2-4; possible D gene TRBD1, 5 bases. Looked up from germline, CDR1 is MDHEN and CDR2 is SYDVKM. The V end was cut by 5 bases, the J end by 9 bases, with 23 bases between. The CDR3 covers 16 residues. The CDR3 nucleotides read TGTGCCAGCAGTCCCCAGGACACGCGATCCCTGGGCATTCAGTACTTC. Translated: CASSPQDTRSLGIQYF. The variable domain in full, with the rest retrieved from reference TRBV28 and TRBJ2-4, is DVKVTQSSRYLVKRTGEKVFLECVQDMDHENMFWYRQDPGLGLRLIYFSYDVKMKEKGDIPEGYSVSREKKERFSLILESASTNQTSMYLCASSPQDTRSLGIQYFGAGTRLSVL.

This clonotype was seen repeatedly, ten times or more. The V call is TRBV29-1, the J call TRBJ2-2; tentative D call: TRBD1 (6 bases). The V end was cut by 3 bases, the J end by 5 bases, with 16 bases between. Germline values: CDR1 SQVTM, CDR2 ANQGSEA. The CDR3 has 15 residues. CDR3 sequence (DNA): TGCAGCGTTGACACAGGGTCTCTTTCTACCGGGGAGCTGTTTTTT. Amino acid sequence: CSVDTGSLSTGELFF.

This clonotype was counted ten times or more. J is TRBJ2-2 and V is TRBV6-5; 12 bases match TRBD1. Losses at the gene ends were 5 bases for V and 5 bases for J; bases not matched to a gene: 6. The germline V gene has CDR1 MNHEY and CDR2 SVGAGI. The CDR3 totals 16 residues. CDR3 nucleotide sequence: TGTGCCAGCAGTACCGGGACAGGGGGCAAGACCGGGGAGCTGTTTTTT. This sequence encodes CASSTGTGGKTGELFF.

This clonotype was counted many times. This chain uses TRBV11-2 with TRBJ2-5; the D is unclear. The CDR3 is 14 amino acids. With 5 bases removed from V and 1 base from J, the gap between germline ends came to 11 bases. Germline V gives CDR1 SGHAT, CDR2 FQNNGV. The CDR3 loop reads CASSQPATQETQYF. DNA of the CDR3: TGTGCCAGCAGCCAACCCGCTACCCAAGAGACCCAGTACTTC.

This clonotype was recorded at least ten times. The chain combines TRBV7-9 with TRBJ2-1; TRBD2 aligns across 9 bases. Germline CDR1 and CDR2: SEHNR and FQNEAQ (reference sequence). The CDR3 has 15 residues. With V trimmed by 3 bases and J by 7 bases, 7 bases remained unmatched. CDR3 protein: CASSLARGGHNEQFF. In nucleotides, the CDR3 is TGTGCCAGCAGCTTGGCGCGGGGGGGCCATAATGAGCAGTTCTTC.

This clonotype was seen many times. J is TRBJ1-6 and V is TRBV12-3 or TRBV12-4; D might be TRBD1 (6 bases). V dropped 7 bases and J dropped 10 bases, with 17 bases sitting between them. The CDR3 covers 14 residues. The CDR3 DNA reads TGTGCCAGCACCCTTGTTGGGGGCGGCTCACCCCTCCACTTT. Its translation is CASTLVGGGSPLHF.

This clonotype was observed many times. The chain couples TRBV27 to TRBJ1-5; D is ambiguous. Germline lookup yields CDR1 MNHEY and CDR2 SMNVEV (reference sequence). The CDR3 runs to 13 residues. The V end lost 2 bases, the J end lost 4 bases, and 6 bases lay between the germline ends. DNA for the CDR3: TGTGCCAGCAGTTTAATGGGGAATCAGCCCCAGCATTTT. Its translation: CASSLMGNQPQHF.

This clonotype was detected ten times or more. The chain employs TRBV5-1 and TRBJ1-2; D is possibly TRBD1 (6 bases). Per the germline V gene, CDR1 is SGHRS and CDR2 is YFSETQ. CDR3 length equals 14 residues. Between the trimmed V and J ends, which lost 5 bases and 7 bases, there was a span of 18 bases. CDR3 residues: CASRAPGTWSGYTF. CDR3 coding DNA: TGCGCCAGCAGGGCACCCGGGACATGGAGTGGCTACACCTTC.

In its sample, this clonotype was seen many times. The chain uses TRBV10-2 and TRBJ2-3, with 10 bases lining up with TRBD2. This CDR3 is built from 14 residues. Germline V gene lookup returns CDR1 WSHSY and CDR2 SAAADI. J gave up 2 bases and V 10 bases, and 6 bases lay outside the gene matches. The CDR3 region has the DNA TGCGCCACTCTAGCGGGGGTACACACAGATACGCAGTATTTT. Protein product: CATLAGVHTDTQYF.

This clonotype was picked up many times. V usage is TRBV18 and J usage is TRBJ1-1; weak D call: TRBD1 (5 bases). CDR1 is KGHSH and CDR2 is LQKENI in the germline V gene. The V end was cut by 3 bases, the J end by 7 bases, with 15 bases between. CDR3 length: 14 amino acids. This chain's CDR3 is CASSPTGGDGEAFF. In nucleotides, the CDR3 is TGTGCCAGCTCACCCACAGGAGGGGACGGTGAAGCTTTCTTT.

This clonotype was seen at least ten times. V and J are TRBV12-3 or TRBV12-4 and TRBJ2-3; no reliable D call. CDR3 length: 14 amino acids. Trimming pared 3 bases from V and 1 base from J, leaving 8 bases between. CDR3 DNA sequence: TGTGCCAGCAGTTTCGGCCGGGGCACAGATACGCAGTATTTT. Translating it yields CASSFGRGTDTQYF.

This clonotype was detected many times. The chain carries TRBV20-1 and TRBJ2-2, with D perhaps given as TRBD1 or TRBD2 (5 bases each). CDR3 length: 13 residues. CDR1 is DFQATT and CDR2 is SNEGSKA in the germline V gene (reference sequence). With 0 bases removed from V and 6 bases from J, the gap between germline ends came to 8 bases. The CDR3 reads CSARDRGAGELFF. The CDR3 coding sequence is TGCAGTGCTAGAGATCGAGGGGCCGGGGAGCTGTTTTTT.

This clonotype was found a few times. The chain recombines TRBV20-1 with TRBJ2-7, with D perhaps TRBD1 (6 bases). In germline, CDR1 is DFQATT, CDR2 SNEGSKA (reference sequence). Trimming removed 1 base from V and 3 bases from J, with 13 bases in between. This CDR3 has 14 amino acids. The CDR3 sequence is CSARGSRQDYEQYF. The CDR3 DNA is TGCAGTGCTAGAGGCTCTCGACAGGACTACGAGCAGTACTTC.

The chain employs TRBV5-1 and TRBJ1-2; 9 nucleotides match TRBD1. Per germline, CDR1 SGHRS and CDR2 YFSETQ. This CDR3 is 15 amino acids long. The ends lost 4 bases at V and 5 bases at J; junction bases unmatched: 9. As DNA, the CDR3 is TGCGCCAGCAGCCTAGAGGACAGGGGTCTATATGGCTACACCTTC. Translation: CASSLEDRGLYGYTF.

This clonotype occurred many times. This chain joins TRBV6-2 or TRBV6-3 and TRBJ1-2; D is unresolved. The V gene lost 4 bases and the J gene lost 4 bases, with 7 bases spanning the gap. This CDR3 is 12 amino acids long. The V gene's germline CDR1 is MNHEY and CDR2 SVGEGT. As DNA, the CDR3 is TGTGCCAGCAGTTTCGGACGCTATGGCTACACCTTC. This translates into CASSFGRYGYTF.

For this clonotype: This may come from a read error, since a much larger clone is one base off. The chain couples TRBV19 to TRBJ1-1, with unresolved D. V was cut by 7 bases and J by 0 bases, with 12 bases left in between. The CDR3 has 14 residues. Germline V CDR1 and CDR2: LNHDA, SQIVND (reference sequence). CDR3 residues: CASTALGLNTEAFF. The CDR3 nucleotides read TGTGCCAGTACCGCCCTTGGGTTGAACACTGAAGCTTTCTTT.

In its sample, this clonotype was seen many times. The chain couples TRBV7-9 to TRBJ2-3; unclear D gene. Trimming took 5 bases from V and 2 from J, leaving 14 bases between them. The germline V gene encodes CDR1 SEHNR and CDR2 FQNEAQ (reference sequence). CDR3 length: 15 residues. This chain's CDR3 is CASSQTGVPTDTQYF. In DNA form, the CDR3 reads TGTGCCAGCAGCCAAACTGGGGTACCCACAGATACGCAGTATTTT.